This TCR beta chain was profiled in a study of T cell clonotyping in hematopoietic cell transplantation. Study outcomes and limitations: After transplant, recipient diversity fell while pathologically expanded clonotypes grew through day 180.

Profiled with immunoSEQ multiplex PCR; TCRdb holds only in-frame clones, not every one. The sample gives 5,500 to 6,000 clones, under 95% of which show up once; roughly two fifths is in the top ten. Germline-derived CDR1 and CDR2 are MDHEN and SYDVKM. This CDR3 comprises 14 residues. The ends were cut back, 5 bases at V and 2 bases at J, with 9 bases in the middle. As for this clone: Its specificity is unknown.

This material consisted of peripheral blood mononuclear cells, taken 100 days after allogeneic stem cell transplant. The sequence came from a female patient in her 50s who had an allogeneic stem cell transplant from a related donor, so the T cells may come from the graft donor. Some clones in this sample may be carry-over from other donors' samples. J is TRBJ1-4 and V is TRBV28, with D unresolved. The CDR3, as DNA: TGTGCCAGCAGTAATCGGCGGACTAATGAAAAACTGTTTTTT. This codes for CASSNRRTNEKLFF.